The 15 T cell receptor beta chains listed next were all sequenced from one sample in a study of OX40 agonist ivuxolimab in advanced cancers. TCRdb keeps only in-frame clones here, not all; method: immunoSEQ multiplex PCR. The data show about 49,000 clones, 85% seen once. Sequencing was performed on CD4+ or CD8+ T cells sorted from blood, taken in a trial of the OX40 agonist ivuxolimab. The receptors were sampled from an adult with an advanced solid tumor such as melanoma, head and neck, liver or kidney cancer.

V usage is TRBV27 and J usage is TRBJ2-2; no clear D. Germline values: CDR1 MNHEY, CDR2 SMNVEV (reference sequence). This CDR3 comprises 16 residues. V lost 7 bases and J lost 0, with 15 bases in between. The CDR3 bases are TGTGCCAGCAAAGTCTATGCCCTTTCGAACACCGGGGAGCTGTTTTTT. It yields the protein CASKVYALSNTGELFF.

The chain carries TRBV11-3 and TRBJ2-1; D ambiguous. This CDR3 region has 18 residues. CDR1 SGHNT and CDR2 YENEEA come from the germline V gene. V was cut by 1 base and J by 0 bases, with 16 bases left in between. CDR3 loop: CASSLVYADEISYNEQFF. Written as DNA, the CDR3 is TGTGCCAGCAGCTTAGTTTACGCGGACGAGATCTCCTACAATGAGCAGTTCTTC.

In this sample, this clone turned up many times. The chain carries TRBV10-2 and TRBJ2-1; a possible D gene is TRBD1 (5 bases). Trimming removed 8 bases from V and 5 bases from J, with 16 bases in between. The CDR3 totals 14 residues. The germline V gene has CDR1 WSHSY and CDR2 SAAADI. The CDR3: CASRSGAIDNEQFF. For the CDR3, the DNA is TGCGCCAGCCGGAGTGGGGCAATAGACAATGAGCAGTTCTTC.

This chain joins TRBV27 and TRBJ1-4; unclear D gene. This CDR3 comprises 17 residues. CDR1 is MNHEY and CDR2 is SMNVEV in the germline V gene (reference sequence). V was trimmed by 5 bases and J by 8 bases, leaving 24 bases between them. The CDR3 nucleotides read TGTGCCAGCAGTCTAAAACATCGACAAAGGCTGGAAGAAAAACTGTTTTTT. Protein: CASSLKHRQRLEEKLFF.

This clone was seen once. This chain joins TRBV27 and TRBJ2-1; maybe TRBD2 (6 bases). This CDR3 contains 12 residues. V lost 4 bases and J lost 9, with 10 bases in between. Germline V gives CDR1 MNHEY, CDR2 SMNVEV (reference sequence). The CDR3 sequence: CASSSGRGEQFF. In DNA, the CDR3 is TGTGCCAGCAGTTCGGGGCGGGGTGAGCAGTTCTTC.

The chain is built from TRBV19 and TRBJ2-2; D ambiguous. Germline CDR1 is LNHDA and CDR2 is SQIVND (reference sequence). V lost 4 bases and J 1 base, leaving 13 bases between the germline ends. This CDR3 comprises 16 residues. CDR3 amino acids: CASSTDARKNTGELFF. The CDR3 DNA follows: TGTGCCAGTAGTACGGACGCGAGAAAGAACACCGGGGAGCTGTTTTTT.

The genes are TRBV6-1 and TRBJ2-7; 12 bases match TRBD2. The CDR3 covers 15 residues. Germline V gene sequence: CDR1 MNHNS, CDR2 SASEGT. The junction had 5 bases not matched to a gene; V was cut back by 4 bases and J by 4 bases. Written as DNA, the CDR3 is TGTGCCAGCAGTGCCGGACTAGCGGGGAATTACGAGCAGTACGTC. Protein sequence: CASSAGLAGNYEQYV.

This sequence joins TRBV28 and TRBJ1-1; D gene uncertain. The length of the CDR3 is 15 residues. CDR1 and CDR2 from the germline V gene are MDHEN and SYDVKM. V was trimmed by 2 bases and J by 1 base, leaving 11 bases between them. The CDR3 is CASSLSRGWNTEAFF. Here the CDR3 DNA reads TGTGCCAGCAGTTTAAGCCGAGGGTGGAACACTGAAGCTTTCTTT.

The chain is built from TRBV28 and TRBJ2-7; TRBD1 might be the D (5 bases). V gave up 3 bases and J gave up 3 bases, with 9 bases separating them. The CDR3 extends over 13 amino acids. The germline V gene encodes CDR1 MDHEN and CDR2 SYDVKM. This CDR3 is CASSFYRGYEQYV. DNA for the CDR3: TGTGCCAGCAGTTTTTATAGGGGCTACGAGCAGTACGTC.

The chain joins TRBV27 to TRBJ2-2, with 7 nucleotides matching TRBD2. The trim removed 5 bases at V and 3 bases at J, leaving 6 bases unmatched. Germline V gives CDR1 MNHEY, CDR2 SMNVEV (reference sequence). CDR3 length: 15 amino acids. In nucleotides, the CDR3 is TGTGCCAGCAGTACCCGGGACTATTACACCGGGGAGCTGTTTTTT. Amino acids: CASSTRDYYTGELFF.

Here the CDR3 DNA reads TGTGCCAGCAGCTTAACCAGGGGAGAGACCCAGTACTTC. It encodes CASSLTRGETQYF. V and J are TRBV7-6 and TRBJ2-5, with D tentatively TRBD1 (6 bases). Germline V lookup: CDR1 SGHVS, CDR2 FNYEAQ. The CDR3 consists of 13 residues. With 2 bases removed from V and 4 bases from J, the gap between germline ends came to 8 bases.

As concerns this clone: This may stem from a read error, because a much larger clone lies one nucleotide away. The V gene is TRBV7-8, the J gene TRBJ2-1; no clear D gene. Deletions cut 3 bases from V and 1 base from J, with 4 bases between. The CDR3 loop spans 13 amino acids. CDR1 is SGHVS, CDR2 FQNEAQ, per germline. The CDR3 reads CASSFSSYNEQFF. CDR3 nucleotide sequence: TGTGCCAGCAGCTTCAGTTCCTACAATGAGCAGTTCTTC.

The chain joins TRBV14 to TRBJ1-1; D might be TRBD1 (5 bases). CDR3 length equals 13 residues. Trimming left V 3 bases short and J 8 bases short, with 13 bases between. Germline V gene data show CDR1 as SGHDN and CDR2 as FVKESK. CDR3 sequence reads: CASSQLGLEEAFF. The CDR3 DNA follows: TGTGCCAGCAGCCAGTTGGGACTTGAAGAAGCTTTCTTT.

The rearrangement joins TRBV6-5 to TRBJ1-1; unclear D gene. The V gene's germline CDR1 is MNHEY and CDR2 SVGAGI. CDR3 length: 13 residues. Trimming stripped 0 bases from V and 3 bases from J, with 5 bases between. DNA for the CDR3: TGTGCCAGCAGTTACTCGACTTACACTGAAGCTTTCTTT. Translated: CASSYSTYTEAFF.

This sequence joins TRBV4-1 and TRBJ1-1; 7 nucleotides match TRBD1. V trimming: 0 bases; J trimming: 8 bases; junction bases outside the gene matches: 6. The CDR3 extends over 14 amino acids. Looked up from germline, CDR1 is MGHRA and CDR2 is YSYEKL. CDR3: CASSQDQGGVEAFF. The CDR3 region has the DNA TGCGCCAGCAGCCAAGATCAGGGGGGGGTAGAAGCTTTCTTT.